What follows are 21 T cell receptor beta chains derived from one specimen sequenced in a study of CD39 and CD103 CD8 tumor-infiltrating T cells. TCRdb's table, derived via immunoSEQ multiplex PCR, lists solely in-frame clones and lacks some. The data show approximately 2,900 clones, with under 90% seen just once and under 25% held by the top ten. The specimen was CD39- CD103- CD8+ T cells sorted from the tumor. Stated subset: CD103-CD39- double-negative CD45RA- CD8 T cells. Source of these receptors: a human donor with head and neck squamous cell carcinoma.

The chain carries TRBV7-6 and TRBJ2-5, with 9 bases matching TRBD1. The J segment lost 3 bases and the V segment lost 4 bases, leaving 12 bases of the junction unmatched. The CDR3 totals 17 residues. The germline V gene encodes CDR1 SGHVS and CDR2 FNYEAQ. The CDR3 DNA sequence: TGTGCCAGCAGCTCCCAACAACCCCGGACAGGGGAAGAGACCCAGTACTTC. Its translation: CASSSQQPRTGEETQYF.

The DNA for the CDR3 is TGTGCCAGCAGTCCCGGGACAGGGGGAGCGAACATTCAGTACTTC. Translating gives CASSPGTGGANIQYF. This chain joins TRBV5-4 and TRBJ2-4; 11 bases align to TRBD1. Germline V gene lookup returns CDR1 SGHNT and CDR2 YYREEE (reference sequence). V shed 5 bases, J shed 7 bases, and the junction held 8 bases outside the gene matches. The CDR3 consists of 15 residues.

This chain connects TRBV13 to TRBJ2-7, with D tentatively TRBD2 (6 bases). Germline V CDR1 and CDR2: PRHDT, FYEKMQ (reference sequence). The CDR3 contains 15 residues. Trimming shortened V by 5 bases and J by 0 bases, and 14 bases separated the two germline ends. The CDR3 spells CASSARGTSSYEQYF. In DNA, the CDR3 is TGTGCCAGCAGCGCCCGGGGGACGAGCTCCTACGAGCAGTACTTC.

The CDR3, as DNA: TGTGCCAGCAGCGTAGAGGGGAGGGGGGGAGATACGCAGTATTTT. Amino acid sequence: CASSVEGRGGDTQYF. The chain couples TRBV9 to TRBJ2-3, with D possibly being TRBD2 (7 bases). V lost 0 bases, J lost 5 bases, and 13 bases lay in between. The CDR3 has 15 amino acids. Germline-derived CDR1 and CDR2 are SGDLS and YYNGEE. Drawing the rest from reference TRBV9 and TRBJ2-3, the complete variable domain is DSGVTQTPKHLITATGQRVTLRCSPRSGDLSVYWYQQSLDQGLQFLIQYYNGEERAKGNILERFSAQQFPDLHSELNLSSLELGDSALYFCASSVEGRGGDTQYFGPGTRLTVL.

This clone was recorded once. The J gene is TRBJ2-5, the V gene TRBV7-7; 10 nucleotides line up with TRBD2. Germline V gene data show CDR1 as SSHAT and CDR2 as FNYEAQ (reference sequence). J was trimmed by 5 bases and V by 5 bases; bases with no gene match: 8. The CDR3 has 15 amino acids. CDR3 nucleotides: TGTGCCAGCAGCATTAGCGGGGGGATTGGGGAGACCCAGTACTTC. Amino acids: CASSISGGIGETQYF.

The CDR3 protein is CASSSRDRNYEQYF. The CDR3 nucleotides are TGCGCCAGCAGCTCCCGGGACAGGAACTACGAGCAGTACTTC. J is TRBJ2-7 and V is TRBV4-1; 8 bases are shared with TRBD1. After removal of 5 bases from V and 3 bases from J, the junction contained 6 bases not matched to a gene. This CDR3 region has 14 residues. CDR1 is MGHRA, CDR2 YSYEKL, per germline.

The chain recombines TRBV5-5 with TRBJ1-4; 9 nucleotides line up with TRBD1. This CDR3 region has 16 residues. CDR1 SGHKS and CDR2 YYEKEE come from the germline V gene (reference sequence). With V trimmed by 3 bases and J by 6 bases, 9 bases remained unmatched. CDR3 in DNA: TGTGCCAGCAGCTCCATCGGGCGGGACAGGGATGAAAAACTGTTTTTT. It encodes CASSSIGRDRDEKLFF.

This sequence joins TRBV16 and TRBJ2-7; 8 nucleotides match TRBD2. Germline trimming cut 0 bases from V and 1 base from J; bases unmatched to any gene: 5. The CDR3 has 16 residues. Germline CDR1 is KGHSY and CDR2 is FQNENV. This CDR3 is CASSQSPGGGSYEQYF. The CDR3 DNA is TGTGCCAGCAGCCAATCGCCGGGAGGGGGATCCTACGAGCAGTACTTC.

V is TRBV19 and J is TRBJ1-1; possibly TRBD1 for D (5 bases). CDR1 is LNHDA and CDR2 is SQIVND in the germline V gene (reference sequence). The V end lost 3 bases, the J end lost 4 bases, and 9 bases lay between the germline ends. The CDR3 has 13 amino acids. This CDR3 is CASSIGGGTEAFF. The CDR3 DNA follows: TGTGCCAGTAGTATTGGGGGGGGCACTGAAGCTTTCTTT.

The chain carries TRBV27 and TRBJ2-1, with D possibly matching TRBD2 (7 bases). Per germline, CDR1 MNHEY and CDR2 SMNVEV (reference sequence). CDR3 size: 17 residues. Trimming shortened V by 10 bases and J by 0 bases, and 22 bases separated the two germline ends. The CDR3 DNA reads TGTGCCATCAGCCGGGGCGGGGGCCCCAGCTCCTACAATGAGCAGTTCTTC. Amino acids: CAISRGGGPSSYNEQFF.

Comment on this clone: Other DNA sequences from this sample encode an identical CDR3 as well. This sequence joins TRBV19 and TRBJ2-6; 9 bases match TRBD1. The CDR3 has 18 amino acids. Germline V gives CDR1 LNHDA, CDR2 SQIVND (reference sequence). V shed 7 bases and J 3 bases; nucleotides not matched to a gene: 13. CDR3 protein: CASNDPGQGNFGANVLTF. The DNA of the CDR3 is TGTGCCAGTAACGACCCAGGACAGGGGAATTTTGGGGCCAACGTCCTGACTTTC.

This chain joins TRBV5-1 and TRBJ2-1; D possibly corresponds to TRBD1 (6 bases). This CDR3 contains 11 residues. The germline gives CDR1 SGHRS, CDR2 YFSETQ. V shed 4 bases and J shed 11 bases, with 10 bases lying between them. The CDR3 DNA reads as TGCGCCAGCAGCCTGGACAGACAGCAGTTCTTC. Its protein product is CASSLDRQQFF.

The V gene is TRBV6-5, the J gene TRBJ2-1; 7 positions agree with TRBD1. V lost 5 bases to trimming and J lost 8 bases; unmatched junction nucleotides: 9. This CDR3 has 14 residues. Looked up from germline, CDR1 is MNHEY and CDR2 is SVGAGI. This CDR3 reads CASSDPTGFHEQFF. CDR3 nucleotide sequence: TGTGCCAGCAGTGACCCGACAGGGTTCCATGAGCAGTTCTTC.

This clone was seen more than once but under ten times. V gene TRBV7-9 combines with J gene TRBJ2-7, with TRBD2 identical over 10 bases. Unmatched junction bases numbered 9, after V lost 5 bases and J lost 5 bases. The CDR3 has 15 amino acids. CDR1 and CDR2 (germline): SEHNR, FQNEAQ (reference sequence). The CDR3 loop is CASSGPGLAIHEQYF. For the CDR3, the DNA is TGTGCCAGCAGCGGACCGGGACTAGCGATCCACGAGCAGTACTTC.

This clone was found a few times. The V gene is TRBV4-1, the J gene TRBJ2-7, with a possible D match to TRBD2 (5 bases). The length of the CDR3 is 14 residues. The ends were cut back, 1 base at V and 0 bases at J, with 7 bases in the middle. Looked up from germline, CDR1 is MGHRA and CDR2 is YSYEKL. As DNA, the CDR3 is TGCGCCAGCAGCCAAGTGGGGAGCTCCTACGAGCAGTACTTC. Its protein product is CASSQVGSSYEQYF.

CDR3 amino acids: CASSLDALSSGNTIYF. The CDR3 DNA sequence: TGTGCCAGCAGCTTGGACGCCCTGAGCTCTGGAAACACCATATATTTT. V is TRBV5-6 and J is TRBJ1-3; D is unresolved. The CDR3 runs 16 residues. The germline gives CDR1 SGHDT, CDR2 YYEEEE. V lost 0 bases and J lost 0, with 10 bases in between.

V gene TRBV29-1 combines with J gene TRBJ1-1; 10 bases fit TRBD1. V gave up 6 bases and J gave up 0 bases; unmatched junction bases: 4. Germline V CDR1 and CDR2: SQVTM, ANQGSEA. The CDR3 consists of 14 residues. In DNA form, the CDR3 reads TGCAGCGTCCGGGACAGGGGTATGAACACTGAAGCTTTCTTT. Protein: CSVRDRGMNTEAFF.

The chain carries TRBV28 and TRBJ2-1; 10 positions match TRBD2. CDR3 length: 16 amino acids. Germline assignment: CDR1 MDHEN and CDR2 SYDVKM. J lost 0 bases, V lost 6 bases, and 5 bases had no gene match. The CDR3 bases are TGTGCCAGCAGACACCTAGCGGGGGTCTCCTACAATGAGCAGTTCTTC. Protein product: CASRHLAGVSYNEQFF.

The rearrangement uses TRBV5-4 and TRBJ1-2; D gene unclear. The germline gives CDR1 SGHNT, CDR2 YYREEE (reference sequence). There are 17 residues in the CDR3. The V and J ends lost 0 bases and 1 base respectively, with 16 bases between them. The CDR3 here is CASSLADDTKNNYGYTF. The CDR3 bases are TGTGCCAGCAGCTTGGCTGATGACACCAAAAATAACTATGGCTACACCTTC.

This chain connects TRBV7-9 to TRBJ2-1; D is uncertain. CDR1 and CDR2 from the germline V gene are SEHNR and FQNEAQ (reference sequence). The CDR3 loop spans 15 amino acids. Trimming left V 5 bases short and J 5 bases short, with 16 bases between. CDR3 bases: TGTGCCAGCAGCAACCAGGTTGACCTCCACAATGAGCAGTTCTTC. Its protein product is CASSNQVDLHNEQFF.

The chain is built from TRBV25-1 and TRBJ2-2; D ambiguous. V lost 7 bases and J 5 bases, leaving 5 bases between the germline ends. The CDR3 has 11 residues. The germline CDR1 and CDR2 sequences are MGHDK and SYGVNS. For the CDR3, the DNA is TGTGCCAGCACTAGTACCGGGGAGCTGTTTTTT. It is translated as CASTSTGELFF.